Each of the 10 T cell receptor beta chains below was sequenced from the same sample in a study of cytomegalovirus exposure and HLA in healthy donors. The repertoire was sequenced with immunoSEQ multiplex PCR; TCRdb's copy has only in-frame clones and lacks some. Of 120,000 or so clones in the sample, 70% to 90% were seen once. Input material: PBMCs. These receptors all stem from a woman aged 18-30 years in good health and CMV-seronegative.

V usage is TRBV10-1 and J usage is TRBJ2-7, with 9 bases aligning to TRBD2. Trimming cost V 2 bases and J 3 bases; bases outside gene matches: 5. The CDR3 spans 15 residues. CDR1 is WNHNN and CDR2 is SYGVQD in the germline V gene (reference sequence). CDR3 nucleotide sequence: TGCGCCAGCAGTGAGGAGCGGGGGGTGTACTACGAGCAGTACTTC. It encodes CASSEERGVYYEQYF.

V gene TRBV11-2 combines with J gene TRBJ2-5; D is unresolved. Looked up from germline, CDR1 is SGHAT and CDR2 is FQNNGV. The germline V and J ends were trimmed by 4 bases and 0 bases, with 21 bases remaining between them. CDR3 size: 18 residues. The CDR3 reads CASSSIFTVGLYQETQYF. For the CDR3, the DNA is TGTGCCAGCAGCTCGATTTTTACCGTGGGCCTGTACCAAGAGACCCAGTACTTC.

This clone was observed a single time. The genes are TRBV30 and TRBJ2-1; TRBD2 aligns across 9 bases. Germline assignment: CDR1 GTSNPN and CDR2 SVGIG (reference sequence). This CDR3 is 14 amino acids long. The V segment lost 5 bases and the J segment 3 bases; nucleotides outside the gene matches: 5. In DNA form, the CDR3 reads TGTGCCTGGGCAACTAGCGGGTACTACAATGAGCAGTTCTTC. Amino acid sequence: CAWATSGYYNEQFF. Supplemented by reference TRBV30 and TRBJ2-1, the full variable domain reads SQTIHQWPATLVQPVGSPLSLECTVEGTSNPNLYWYRQAAGRGLQLLFYSVGIGQISSEVPQNLSASRPQDRQFILSSKKLLLSDSGFYLCAWATSGYYNEQFFGPGTRLTVL.

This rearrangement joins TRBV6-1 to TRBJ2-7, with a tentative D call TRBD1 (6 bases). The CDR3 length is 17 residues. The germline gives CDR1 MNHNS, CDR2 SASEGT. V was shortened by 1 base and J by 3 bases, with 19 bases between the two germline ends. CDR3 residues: CASSEGSQTGIGYEQYF. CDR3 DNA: TGTGCCAGCAGTGAAGGCTCACAAACAGGGATCGGCTACGAGCAGTACTTC.

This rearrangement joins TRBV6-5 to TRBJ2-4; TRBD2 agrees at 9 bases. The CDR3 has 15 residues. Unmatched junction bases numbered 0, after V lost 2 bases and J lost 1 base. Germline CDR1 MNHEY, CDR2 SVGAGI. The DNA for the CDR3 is TGTGCCAGCAGTTACCTAGCGGGGGCCAAAAACATTCAGTACTTC. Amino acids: CASSYLAGAKNIQYF.

The CDR3 coding sequence is TGTGCCAGCAGCGTAACGGGGGGGCGAGAGACCCAGTACTTC. Its protein product is CASSVTGGRETQYF. The genes are TRBV9 and TRBJ2-5; 8 bases fit TRBD2. V was clipped by 1 base and J by 4 bases; unmatched bases: 3. There are 14 residues in the CDR3. Germline CDR1 SGDLS, CDR2 YYNGEE. Variable domain in full (rest from reference TRBV9 and TRBJ2-5): DSGVTQTPKHLITATGQRVTLRCSPRSGDLSVYWYQQSLDQGLQFLIQYYNGEERAKGNILERFSAQQFPDLHSELNLSSLELGDSALYFCASSVTGGRETQYFGPGTRLLVL.

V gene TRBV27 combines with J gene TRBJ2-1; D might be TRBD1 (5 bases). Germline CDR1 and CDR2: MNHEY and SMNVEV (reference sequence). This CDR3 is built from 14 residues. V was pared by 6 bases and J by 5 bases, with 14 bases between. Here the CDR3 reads CASSPGSQNNEQFF. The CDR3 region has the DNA TGTGCCAGCAGCCCAGGGTCACAAAACAATGAGCAGTTCTTC.

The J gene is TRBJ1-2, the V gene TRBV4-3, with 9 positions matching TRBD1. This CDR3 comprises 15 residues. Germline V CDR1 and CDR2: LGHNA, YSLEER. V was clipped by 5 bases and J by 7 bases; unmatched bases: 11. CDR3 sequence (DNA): TGCGCCAGCAGCGTAACCGGGACAGGGAGCGCTGGCTACACCTTC. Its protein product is CASSVTGTGSAGYTF.

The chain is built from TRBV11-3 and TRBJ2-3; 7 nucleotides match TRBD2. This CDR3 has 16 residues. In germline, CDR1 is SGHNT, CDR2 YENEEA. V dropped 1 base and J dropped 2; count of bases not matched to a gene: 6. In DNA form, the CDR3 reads TGTGCCAGCAGCTTAGGGGTGGCGGGAGCCACAGATACGCAGTATTTT. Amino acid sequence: CASSLGVAGATDTQYF.

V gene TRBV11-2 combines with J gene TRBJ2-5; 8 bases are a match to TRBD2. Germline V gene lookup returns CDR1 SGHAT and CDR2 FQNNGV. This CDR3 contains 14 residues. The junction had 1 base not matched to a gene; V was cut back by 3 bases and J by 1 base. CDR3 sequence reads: CASSLGLVQETQYF. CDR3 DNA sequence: TGTGCCAGCAGCTTGGGACTAGTCCAAGAGACCCAGTACTTC.